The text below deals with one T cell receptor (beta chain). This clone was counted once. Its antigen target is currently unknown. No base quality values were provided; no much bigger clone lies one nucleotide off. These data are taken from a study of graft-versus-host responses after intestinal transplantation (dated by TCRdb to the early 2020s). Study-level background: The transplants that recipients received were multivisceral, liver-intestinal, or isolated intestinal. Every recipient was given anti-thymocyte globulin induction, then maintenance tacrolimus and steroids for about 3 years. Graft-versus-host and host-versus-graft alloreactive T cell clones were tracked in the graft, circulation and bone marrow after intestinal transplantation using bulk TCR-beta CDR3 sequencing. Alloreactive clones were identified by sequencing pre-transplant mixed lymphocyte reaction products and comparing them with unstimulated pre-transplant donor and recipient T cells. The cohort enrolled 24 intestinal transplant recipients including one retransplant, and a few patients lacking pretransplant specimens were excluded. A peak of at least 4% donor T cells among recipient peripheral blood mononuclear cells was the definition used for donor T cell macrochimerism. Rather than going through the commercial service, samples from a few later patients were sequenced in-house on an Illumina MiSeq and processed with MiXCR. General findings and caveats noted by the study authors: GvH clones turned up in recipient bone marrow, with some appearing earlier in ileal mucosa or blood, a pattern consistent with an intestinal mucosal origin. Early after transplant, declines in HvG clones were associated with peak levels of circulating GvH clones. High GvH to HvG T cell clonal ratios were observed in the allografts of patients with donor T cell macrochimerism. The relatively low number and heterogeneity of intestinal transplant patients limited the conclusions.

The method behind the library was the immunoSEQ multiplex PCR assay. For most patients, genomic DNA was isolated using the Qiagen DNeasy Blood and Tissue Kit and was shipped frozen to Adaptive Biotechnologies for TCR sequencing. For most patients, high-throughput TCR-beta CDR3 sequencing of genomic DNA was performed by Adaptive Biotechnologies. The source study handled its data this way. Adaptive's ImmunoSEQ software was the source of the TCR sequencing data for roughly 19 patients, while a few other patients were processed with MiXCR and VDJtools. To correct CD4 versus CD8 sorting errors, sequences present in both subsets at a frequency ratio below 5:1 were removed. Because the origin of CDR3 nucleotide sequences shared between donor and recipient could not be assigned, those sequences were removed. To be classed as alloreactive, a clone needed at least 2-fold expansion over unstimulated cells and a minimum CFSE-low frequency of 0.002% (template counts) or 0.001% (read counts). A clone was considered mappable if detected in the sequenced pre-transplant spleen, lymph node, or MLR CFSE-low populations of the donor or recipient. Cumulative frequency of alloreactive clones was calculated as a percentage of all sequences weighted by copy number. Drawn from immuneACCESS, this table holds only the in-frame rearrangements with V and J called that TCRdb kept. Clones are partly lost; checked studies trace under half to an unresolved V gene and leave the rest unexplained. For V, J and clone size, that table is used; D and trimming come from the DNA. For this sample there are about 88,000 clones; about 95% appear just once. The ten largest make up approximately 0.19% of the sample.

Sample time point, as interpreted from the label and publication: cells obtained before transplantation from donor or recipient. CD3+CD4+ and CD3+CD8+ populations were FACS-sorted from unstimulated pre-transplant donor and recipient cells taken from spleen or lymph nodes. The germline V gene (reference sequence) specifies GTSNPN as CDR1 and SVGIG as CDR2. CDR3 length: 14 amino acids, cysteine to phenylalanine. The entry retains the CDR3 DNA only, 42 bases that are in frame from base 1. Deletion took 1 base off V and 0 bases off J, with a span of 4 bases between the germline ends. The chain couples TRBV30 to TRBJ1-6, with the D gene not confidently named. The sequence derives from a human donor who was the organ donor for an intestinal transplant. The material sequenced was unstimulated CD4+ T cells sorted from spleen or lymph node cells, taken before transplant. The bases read TGTGCCTGGAGTGACAGCTCCTATAATTCACCCCTCCACTTT. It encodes CAWSDSSYNSPLHF.